Listed below are T cell receptor beta chains from one sample, sequenced in a study of T cells in tumors after PD-1 blockade. The table came from immunoSEQ multiplex PCR; TCRdb's copy has only in-frame clones and leaves some out. The data contain more than 12,000 clones, 65% to 70% of them singletons. Material: tumor tissue, obtained after anti-PD-1 treatment. These receptors all stem from a human donor with cutaneous squamous cell carcinoma. Each CDR3 is given with its conserved first and last residue. Each record gives: clone size, V gene, J gene, D gene, CDR3 DNA, CDR3 protein. D genes are given only for firm matches. Part of the rows lack a size; the others show once, few, many or a class for expanded clones.

clone size: .; V gene: TRBV5-1; J gene: TRBJ2-5; D gene: .; CDR3 DNA: TGCGCCAGCAGCTTGGAGGGACGGACGCAAGAGACCCAGTACTTC; CDR3 protein: CASSLEGRTQETQYF
clone size: .; V gene: TRBV12-5; J gene: TRBJ2-7; D gene: .; CDR3 DNA: TGTGCTAGTGGCAGGGACTCCCATGGGGACGAGCAGTACTTC; CDR3 protein: CASGRDSHGDEQYF
clone size: .; V gene: TRBV2; J gene: TRBJ2-1; D gene: TRBD1; CDR3 DNA: TGTGCCAGCAGTGGGTTACAGGGGTACAATGAGCAGTTCTTC; CDR3 protein: CASSGLQGYNEQFF
clone size: .; V gene: TRBV5-8; J gene: TRBJ1-1; D gene: .; CDR3 DNA: TGTGCCAGCAGCTCAGGAAGGAGGAACACTGAAGCTTTCTTT; CDR3 protein: CASSSGRRNTEAFF
clone size: .; V gene: TRBV6-5; J gene: TRBJ2-7; D gene: TRBD1; CDR3 DNA: TGTGCCAGCAGCTCTAGACAGGGAAACGAGCAGTACTTC; CDR3 protein: CASSSRQGNEQYF
clone size: .; V gene: TRBV7-9; J gene: TRBJ2-5; D gene: .; CDR3 DNA: TGTGCCAGCAGCTTATATAGCCAAGAGACCCAGTACTTC; CDR3 protein: CASSLYSQETQYF
clone size: .; V gene: TRBV28; J gene: TRBJ2-5; D gene: .; CDR3 DNA: TGTGCCAGCAGTTTCCACCCTCGGGGAGGGGGAGAGACCCAGTACTTC; CDR3 protein: CASSFHPRGGGETQYF
clone size: medium-sized; V gene: TRBV27; J gene: TRBJ2-1; D gene: .; CDR3 DNA: TGTGCCAGCAGGTCCTTAGGTTATGGCGAGATTAAAGGGAATGAGCAGTTCTTC; CDR3 protein: CASRSLGYGEIKGNEQFF
clone size: once; V gene: TRBV28; J gene: TRBJ2-7; D gene: TRBD1; CDR3 DNA: TGTGCCAGCAGGAAACAGGGGGCTTTGTACGAGCAGTACTTC; CDR3 protein: CASRKQGALYEQYF
clone size: medium-sized; V gene: TRBV7-2; J gene: TRBJ2-3; D gene: TRBD2; CDR3 DNA: TGTGCCAGCAGCTTATTAGGCGGGGGGATTAGCACAGATACGCAGTATTTT; CDR3 protein: CASSLLGGGISTDTQYF
clone size: few; V gene: TRBV5-6; J gene: TRBJ1-2; D gene: .; CDR3 DNA: TGTGCCAGCAGCTTGGCAGGGAGCCCCTATGGCTACACCTTC; CDR3 protein: CASSLAGSPYGYTF
clone size: .; V gene: TRBV4-2; J gene: TRBJ2-3; D gene: .; CDR3 DNA: TGTGCCAGCAGCCCCCTATCGTTGGGAACCACAGATACGCAGTATTTT; CDR3 protein: CASSPLSLGTTDTQYF
clone size: .; V gene: TRBV7-2; J gene: TRBJ1-2; D gene: .; CDR3 DNA: TGTGCCAGCAGCTTAGCCGGCTATGGCTACACCTTC; CDR3 protein: CASSLAGYGYTF
clone size: .; V gene: TRBV11-2; J gene: TRBJ2-3; D gene: .; CDR3 DNA: TGTGCCAGCAGCTTAGATCAGGGGAGCACAGATACGCAGTATTTT; CDR3 protein: CASSLDQGSTDTQYF
clone size: .; V gene: TRBV30; J gene: TRBJ1-5; D gene: .; CDR3 DNA: TGTGCCGCACGGGACTCGAGCAATCAGCCCCAGCATTTT; CDR3 protein: CAARDSSNQPQHF
clone size: .; V gene: TRBV19; J gene: TRBJ1-3; D gene: TRBD1; CDR3 DNA: TGTGCCAGTAGTCCCCGACAGGGCTCGTCTGGAAACACCATATATTTT; CDR3 protein: CASSPRQGSSGNTIYF
clone size: .; V gene: TRBV7-8; J gene: TRBJ1-2; D gene: .; CDR3 DNA: TGTGCCAGCAGCTTCGCCTGGACAACCGGGGTCTATGGCTACACCTTC; CDR3 protein: CASSFAWTTGVYGYTF
clone size: .; V gene: TRBV4-2; J gene: TRBJ2-7; D gene: .; CDR3 DNA: TGTGCCAGCAGCCAAGTTCGTTCCGAGCAGTACTTC; CDR3 protein: CASSQVRSEQYF
clone size: .; V gene: TRBV7-2; J gene: TRBJ2-2; D gene: .; CDR3 DNA: TGTGCCAGCAGCTCCTTGAGGGGCACCGGGGAGCTGTTTTTT; CDR3 protein: CASSSLRGTGELFF
clone size: medium-sized; V gene: TRBV28; J gene: TRBJ2-3; D gene: TRBD2; CDR3 DNA: TGTGCCAGCAGTTTCGTAGCGGGAACAGATACGCAGTATTTT; CDR3 protein: CASSFVAGTDTQYF
clone size: once; V gene: TRBV7-2; J gene: TRBJ2-7; D gene: .; CDR3 DNA: TGTGCCAGCAGGGGAGGTGGAATCTACGAGCAGTACTTC; CDR3 protein: CASRGGGIYEQYF
clone size: .; V gene: TRBV27; J gene: TRBJ2-2; D gene: .; CDR3 DNA: TGTGCCAGCAGTGTTAACAGGGCCCTCAACACCGGGGAGCTGTTTTTT; CDR3 protein: CASSVNRALNTGELFF
clone size: .; V gene: TRBV15; J gene: TRBJ2-3; D gene: .; CDR3 DNA: TGTGCCACCAACAGGGCCAGTCCCCCAGATACGCAGTATTTT; CDR3 protein: CATNRASPPDTQYF
clone size: .; V gene: TRBV9; J gene: TRBJ2-2; D gene: TRBD1; CDR3 DNA: TGTGCCAGCAGCGGCACCGGGACAGGGTTGGACACCGGGGAGCTGTTTTTT; CDR3 protein: CASSGTGTGLDTGELFF
clone size: .; V gene: TRBV7-2; J gene: TRBJ1-2; D gene: .; CDR3 DNA: TGTGCCAGCAGCTTAGGTGATCAGGGAAGGGCTGAAGGCTACACCTTC; CDR3 protein: CASSLGDQGRAEGYTF
clone size: .; V gene: TRBV3-1/TRBV3-2; J gene: TRBJ2-3; D gene: .; CDR3 DNA: TGTGCCAGCAGCCAAGCTCCGGCGAGCACAGATACGCAGTATTTT; CDR3 protein: CASSQAPASTDTQYF
clone size: .; V gene: TRBV19; J gene: TRBJ1-5; D gene: .; CDR3 DNA: TGTGCCAGTAGTATAGGGGGGGGCCGGAATCAGCCCCAGCATTTT; CDR3 protein: CASSIGGGRNQPQHF
clone size: medium-sized; V gene: TRBV2; J gene: TRBJ2-5; D gene: .; CDR3 DNA: TGTGCCAGCAGGGCAGGGGAGATAGAGACCCAGTACTTC; CDR3 protein: CASRAGEIETQYF
clone size: .; V gene: TRBV21-1; J gene: TRBJ2-7; D gene: .; CDR3 DNA: TGTGCCAGCAGCAAAGAGAGGTCTATCTCAAACTACGAGCAGTACTTC; CDR3 protein: CASSKERSISNYEQYF
clone size: medium-sized; V gene: TRBV7-3; J gene: TRBJ2-1; D gene: .; CDR3 DNA: TGTGCCAGCAGCTTAACCGGCTCCCTCTCATACTACAATGAGCAGTTCTTC; CDR3 protein: CASSLTGSLSYYNEQFF
clone size: .; V gene: TRBV11-3; J gene: TRBJ2-7; D gene: .; CDR3 DNA: TGTGCCAGCAGCTTTTCACCATCCTACGAGCAGTACTTC; CDR3 protein: CASSFSPSYEQYF
clone size: .; V gene: TRBV6-5; J gene: TRBJ1-5; D gene: TRBD1; CDR3 DNA: TGTGCCAGCAGGCCGGGACAGAGACATCAGCCCCAGCATTTT; CDR3 protein: CASRPGQRHQPQHF
clone size: .; V gene: TRBV5-4; J gene: TRBJ2-1; D gene: TRBD2; CDR3 DNA: TGTGCCAGCAGCTCCGGGACTAGCGGGGGGGCTGGTGAGCAGTTCTTC; CDR3 protein: CASSSGTSGGAGEQFF
clone size: few; V gene: TRBV2; J gene: TRBJ1-1; D gene: TRBD1; CDR3 DNA: TGTGCCAGCAGCGAGCGAGGGGGCTGGGGGACTGAAGCTTTCTTT; CDR3 protein: CASSERGGWGTEAFF
clone size: .; V gene: TRBV6-2/TRBV6-3; J gene: TRBJ1-4; D gene: .; CDR3 DNA: TGTGCCAGCAGTTACTCTGAGGGAACGGGGACCGCCCTGGTGTTTTTT; CDR3 protein: CASSYSEGTGTALVFF
clone size: .; V gene: TRBV5-1; J gene: TRBJ2-2; D gene: TRBD1; CDR3 DNA: TGCGCCAGCAGCACGGACCCGGGACAGGGGGCCGGCGGGGAGCTGTTTTTT; CDR3 protein: CASSTDPGQGAGGELFF